The rows below give T cell receptor beta chains drawn from one sample of a study of CD8 T cells in Susac syndrome. Using its own MiXCR run on the immunoSEQ multiplex PCR reads, TCRdb lists one record per CDR3 protein. The sample includes approximately 210,000 distinct CDR3 sequences, around 93% of them seen just once. The sample taken for sequencing was CD4+ T cells from PBMCs. Receptor source: a human donor with Susac syndrome. Each CDR3 is given with its conserved first and last residue. A D gene is named only where the DNA matches it firmly. Clone size is stated in some rows and not others, as once, few, many or a class when expanded.

D gene	J gene	V gene	clone size	CDR3 protein	CDR3 DNA
TRBD1	TRBJ1-4	TRBV20-1	.	CSVGQGQEKLFF	TGCAGTGTTGGACAGGGGCAGGAAAAACTGTTTTTT
.	TRBJ2-7	TRBV20-1	few	CSAISRDGRHEQYF	TGCAGTGCTATCTCCCGGGACGGCCGGCACGAGCAGTACTTC
.	TRBJ1-6	TRBV7-6	.	CASIGVGWNSPLHF	TGTGCCAGCATCGGAGTGGGGTGGAATTCACCCCTCCACTTT
TRBD1	TRBJ2-5	TRBV5-1	.	CASSSGTGLWTQYF	TGCGCCAGCAGCTCCGGGACAGGCCTCTGGACCCAGTACTTC
TRBD1	TRBJ2-2	TRBV6-2/TRBV6-3	once	CASSLRGQGAGTGELFF	TGTGCCAGCAGCTTACGGGGCCAGGGGGCAGGAACCGGGGAGCTGTTTTTT
TRBD1	TRBJ2-2	TRBV12-3/TRBV12-4	.	CASSFGDRRYTGELFF	TGTGCCAGCAGTTTCGGGGACAGGAGATACACCGGGGAGCTGTTTTTT
.	TRBJ2-6	TRBV6-2/TRBV6-3	.	CASSRRQDSGANVLTF	TGTGCCAGCAGCAGACGACAGGACTCTGGGGCCAACGTCCTGACTTTC
TRBD2	TRBJ2-1	TRBV20-1	once	CSASPRIAGEPSYNEQFF	TGCAGTGCTAGCCCCCGAATAGCGGGTGAACCCTCCTACAATGAGCAGTTCTTC
TRBD2	TRBJ2-7	TRBV4-1	.	CASSQGGFEQYF	TGCGCCAGCAGCCAGGGGGGGTTCGAGCAGTACTTC
.	TRBJ1-5	TRBV18	.	CASSPLPTGKSAQHF	TGTGCCAGCTCACCGCTACCCACAGGAAAATCAGCCCAGCATTTT
.	TRBJ1-1	TRBV14	.	CASSPNQGLEAFF	TGTGCCAGCAGCCCAAACCAGGGGTTAGAAGCTTTCTTT
.	TRBJ1-6	TRBV5-6	.	CASSRDANSPLHF	TGTGCCAGCAGCAGGGACGCGAATTCACCCCTCCACTTT
.	TRBJ2-7	TRBV21-1	.	CASMDHFRDEQYF	TGTGCCAGCATGGACCACTTTCGGGACGAGCAGTACTTC
.	TRBJ2-2	TRBV4-2	.	CASSLPGQGITGELFF	TGTGCCAGCAGCCTCCCTGGGCAGGGGATCACCGGGGAGCTGTTTTTT
.	TRBJ1-3	TRBV4-3	.	CASSQTLDAGNTIYF	TGCGCCAGCAGCCAGACTTTGGACGCGGGAAACACCATATATTTT
.	TRBJ1-1	TRBV11-2	.	CASSNQANTEAFF	TGTGCCAGCAGCAACCAAGCGAACACTGAAGCTTTCTTT
TRBD1	TRBJ2-7	TRBV3-1	.	CASGDSLYEQYF	TGTGCCAGTGGGGACAGCCTCTACGAGCAGTACTTC
.	TRBJ2-1	TRBV4-3	.	CASSQEGRGPDEQFF	TGCGCCAGCAGCCAAGAGGGGCGGGGGCCGGACGAGCAGTTCTTC
.	TRBJ2-3	TRBV20-1	.	CSASLRGYSDTQYF	TGCAGTGCTAGCTTGAGGGGATATTCAGATACGCAGTATTTT
TRBD1	TRBJ1-1	TRBV7-2	.	CASNRDSYTEAFF	TGTGCCAGCAACCGGGACAGCTACACTGAAGCTTTCTTT
.	TRBJ2-7	TRBV6-6	once	CASSYGQTHYEQYF	TGTGCCAGCAGTTACGGACAGACTCACTACGAGCAGTACTTC
.	TRBJ1-1	TRBV19	once	CASTSWGGEMAFF	TGTGCCAGTACCTCCTGGGGAGGTGAAATGGCTTTCTTT
TRBD1	TRBJ2-7	TRBV5-6	.	CASSPRQGASEQYF	TGTGCCAGCAGCCCAAGACAGGGCGCCAGCGAGCAGTACTTC
.	TRBJ1-2	TRBV6-2/TRBV6-3	once	CASSGRDTTLANYGYTF	TGTGCCAGCAGTGGCCGGGACACGACGTTAGCTAACTATGGCTACACCTTC
TRBD2	TRBJ2-7	TRBV6-2/TRBV6-3	.	CASSPLVPGTSGSYEQYF	TGTGCCAGCAGTCCCCTCGTCCCCGGGACTAGCGGGTCCTACGAGCAGTACTTC
.	TRBJ1-6	TRBV30	.	CAWSNRSPAYNSPLHF	TGTGCCTGGAGTAACAGGAGTCCCGCCTATAATTCACCCCTCCACTTT
TRBD1	TRBJ1-2	TRBV4-2	.	CASSRGQDDYGYTF	TGTGCCAGCAGCCGAGGACAGGATGACTATGGCTACACCTTC
TRBD2	TRBJ2-7	TRBV4-3	.	CASSQDRTGGPDEQYF	TGCGCCAGCAGCCAAGATCGGACGGGGGGGCCGGACGAGCAGTACTTC
.	TRBJ1-4	TRBV15	.	CATSRDRQSAEKLFF	TGTGCCACCAGCAGAGATAGACAATCGGCCGAAAAACTGTTTTTT
TRBD1	TRBJ1-2	TRBV9	once	CASSVAGQGANYGYTF	TGTGCCAGCAGCGTAGCCGGCCAGGGGGCGAACTATGGCTACACCTTC
.	TRBJ1-6	TRBV30	.	CAWSRDRPDRYNSPLHF	TGTGCCTGGAGTCGCGACCGTCCTGACAGATACAATTCACCCCTCCACTTT
.	TRBJ2-3	TRBV30	.	CAWTLARDTQYF	TGTGCCTGGACCCTGGCACGAGATACGCAGTATTTT
TRBD1	TRBJ2-7	TRBV20-1	.	CSARKTGAVRYEQYF	TGCAGTGCTAGAAAAACAGGGGCGGTAAGGTACGAGCAGTACTTC
.	TRBJ1-6	TRBV9	.	CASRGAGGAGEFSPLHF	TGTGCCAGCAGAGGCGCCGGCGGAGCGGGAGAATTTTCACCCCTCCACTTT
TRBD1	TRBJ1-1	TRBV9	.	CASSVTGGVAFF	TGTGCCAGCAGCGTGACAGGGGGCGTAGCTTTCTTT
.	TRBJ1-5	TRBV4-3	.	CASSQDRGRGNQPQHF	TGCGCCAGCAGCCAAGATCGGGGCAGGGGCAATCAGCCCCAGCATTTT
TRBD1	TRBJ1-6	TRBV7-6	.	CASSLGTGQNNSPLHF	TGTGCCAGCAGCTTGGGGACAGGGCAAAATAATTCACCCCTCCACTTT
.	TRBJ2-2	TRBV10-3	.	CAISESGTTNTGELFF	TGTGCCATCAGTGAGTCGGGGACAACGAACACCGGGGAGCTGTTTTTT
.	TRBJ1-2	TRBV7-3	.	CASSSGPGSYYGYTF	TGTGCCAGCAGCTCCGGGCCAGGGAGCTACTATGGCTACACCTTC
.	TRBJ2-7	TRBV27	.	CASNLAGGIGEQYF	TGTGCCAGCAACCTTGCAGGGGGGATTGGGGAGCAGTACTTC
TRBD1	TRBJ2-5	TRBV12-3/TRBV12-4	.	CASGGQQETQYF	TGTGCCAGCGGGGGACAGCAAGAGACCCAGTACTTC
TRBD1	TRBJ2-1	TRBV5-1	.	CASSLTTGNNEQFF	TGCGCCAGCAGCTTGACGACAGGGAACAATGAGCAGTTCTTC
.	TRBJ2-4	TRBV30	.	CAWSPAADGIQYF	TGTGCCTGGAGTCCAGCCGCTGATGGGATTCAGTACTTC
TRBD1	TRBJ1-2	TRBV12-3/TRBV12-4	.	CASSFADRAGYGYTF	TGTGCCAGCAGTTTCGCCGACAGGGCGGGGTATGGCTACACCTTC
.	TRBJ2-3	TRBV7-2	.	CASSLTGSPDTQYF	TGTGCCAGCAGCTTAACGGGGTCGCCAGATACGCAGTATTTT
.	TRBJ1-5	TRBV7-2	.	CASSLGGSQPQHF	TGTGCCAGCAGCTTAGGGGGGAGTCAGCCCCAGCATTTT
TRBD1	TRBJ1-4	TRBV7-9	.	CASSLPPGGREKLFF	TGTGCCAGCAGCTTACCCCCAGGGGGCAGGGAAAAACTGTTTTTT
.	TRBJ2-3	TRBV7-7	.	CASSLMDQADTQYF	TGTGCTAGCAGCTTGATGGACCAGGCAGATACGCAGTATTTT
.	TRBJ2-1	TRBV25-1	.	CASSEFNEQFF	TGTGCCAGCAGTGAGTTTAATGAGCAGTTCTTC
.	TRBJ2-3	TRBV5-4	.	CASSLEFGGGTDTQYF	TGTGCCAGCAGCTTGGAATTTGGCGGGGGCACAGATACGCAGTATTTT
TRBD2	TRBJ2-2	TRBV20-1	.	CSARSPGGNTGELFF	TGCAGTGCTAGATCTCCGGGAGGGAACACCGGGGAGCTGTTTTTT
.	TRBJ1-1	TRBV11-2	.	CASSSGPRNTEAFF	TGTGCCAGCAGCTCGGGACCGCGGAACACTGAAGCTTTCTTT
.	TRBJ2-5	TRBV7-3	.	CASSLSAQETQYF	TGTGCCAGCAGCCTTTCGGCCCAAGAGACCCAGTACTTC
.	TRBJ1-5	TRBV30	.	CAWSWNNQPQHF	TGTGCCTGGAGCTGGAACAATCAGCCCCAGCATTTT
TRBD1	TRBJ1-2	TRBV20-1	.	CSAYDRAYGYTF	TGCAGTGCCTATGACAGGGCCTATGGCTACACCTTC